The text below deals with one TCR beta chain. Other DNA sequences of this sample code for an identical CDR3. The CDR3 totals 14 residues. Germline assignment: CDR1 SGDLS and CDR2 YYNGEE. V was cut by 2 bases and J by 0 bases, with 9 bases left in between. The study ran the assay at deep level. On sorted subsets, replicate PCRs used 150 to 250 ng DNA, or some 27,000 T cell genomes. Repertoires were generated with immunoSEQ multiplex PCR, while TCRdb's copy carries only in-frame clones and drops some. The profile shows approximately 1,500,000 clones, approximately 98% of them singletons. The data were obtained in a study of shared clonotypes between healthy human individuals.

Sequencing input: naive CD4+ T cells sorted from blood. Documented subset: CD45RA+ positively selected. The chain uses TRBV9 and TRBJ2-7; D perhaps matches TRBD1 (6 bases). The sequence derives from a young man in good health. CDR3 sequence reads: CASSVRGSSYEQYF. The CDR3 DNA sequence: TGTGCCAGCAGCGTCAGGGGCAGCTCCTACGAGCAGTACTTC.